This T cell receptor beta chain was identified in a study of early T cells in non-severe SARS-CoV-2 infection. For the study at large: From unsorted whole blood, bulk RNA was sequenced, and the chains remained unpaired.

Study-wide findings and caveats: Matches to VDJdb favored anti-spike CD8 responses and missed private and CD4 specificities.

The table lists this clonotype with a few counts. The antigen remains undetermined. TCRdb called the 5' RACE reads again in MiXCR, with one record for every CDR3 protein. The table records some 66,000 distinct CDR3 sequences, under 15% of them present only once. The sequenced sample was whole blood. The clonotype comes from an adult who was a healthcare worker with PCR-confirmed SARS-CoV-2 infection or an uninfected control (not recorded which).

The CDR3 DNA reads TGTGCCAGCAGCTTAGGGGACAGGGGACAGCCCCAGCATTTT. This encodes CASSLGDRGQPQHF. The chain recombines TRBV7-2 with TRBJ1-5, with 10 bases lining up with TRBD1. V was clipped by 1 base and J by 7 bases; unmatched bases: 1. Germline V gives CDR1 SGHTA, CDR2 FQGNSA. This CDR3 contains 14 residues.